The rows below give T cell receptor beta chains drawn from one sample of a study of cytomegalovirus exposure and HLA in healthy donors. The protocol was immunoSEQ multiplex PCR, while the TCRdb copy is restricted to in-frame clones and leaves out a portion. Its table records about 200,000 clones. Sequencing was carried out using PBMCs. The origin of the receptors is a young woman in good health and CMV-seropositive. Both conserved end residues are part of each CDR3. The order of the fields is J gene, V gene, D gene, CDR3 protein, CDR3 DNA. D genes are given only for firm matches.

j_call: TRBJ1-3; v_call: TRBV5-8; d_call: NA; cdr3_aa: CASSLVRGVSGNTIYF; cdr3_nt: TGTGCCAGCAGCTTGGTGCGGGGGGTCTCTGGAAACACCATATATTTT
j_call: TRBJ1-5; v_call: TRBV28; d_call: TRBD1; cdr3_aa: CASSRDREWSSNQPQHF; cdr3_nt: TGTGCCAGCAGTCGGGACAGGGAGTGGAGTAGCAATCAGCCCCAGCATTTT
j_call: TRBJ2-5; v_call: TRBV19; d_call: NA; cdr3_aa: CASSTPLTGETQYF; cdr3_nt: TGTGCCAGTAGTACTCCACTAACGGGTGAGACCCAGTACTTC
j_call: TRBJ2-7; v_call: TRBV6-6; d_call: NA; cdr3_aa: CASRSSYEQYF; cdr3_nt: TGTGCCAGTCGTAGCTCCTACGAGCAGTACTTC
j_call: TRBJ2-7; v_call: TRBV19; d_call: TRBD1; cdr3_aa: CASSQTGGLDEQYF; cdr3_nt: TGTGCCAGTAGTCAGACAGGGGGCCTGGACGAGCAGTACTTC
j_call: TRBJ1-2; v_call: TRBV6-1; d_call: NA; cdr3_aa: CASSLRQASLGGYTF; cdr3_nt: TGTGCCAGCAGCCTCCGACAGGCTAGCCTGGGTGGCTACACCTTC
j_call: TRBJ2-3; v_call: TRBV5-1; d_call: TRBD2; cdr3_aa: CASSSSGSPTDTQYF; cdr3_nt: TGCGCCAGCAGCTCTAGCGGGAGTCCCACAGATACGCAGTATTTT
j_call: TRBJ2-1; v_call: TRBV19; d_call: TRBD2; cdr3_aa: CASSITPLGLAGGWDEQFF; cdr3_nt: TGTGCCAGTAGTATAACCCCCCTCGGACTAGCGGGGGGGTGGGATGAGCAGTTCTTC
j_call: TRBJ2-1; v_call: TRBV9; d_call: NA; cdr3_aa: CASSVGWEDEQFF; cdr3_nt: TGTGCCAGCAGCGTAGGGTGGGAGGATGAGCAGTTCTTC
j_call: TRBJ2-5; v_call: TRBV7-8; d_call: TRBD2; cdr3_aa: CASSRAAGAWETQYF; cdr3_nt: TGTGCCAGCAGCCGGGCGGCGGGAGCTTGGGAGACCCAGTACTTC
j_call: TRBJ1-2; v_call: TRBV6-1; d_call: TRBD1; cdr3_aa: CASTGQYSYTF; cdr3_nt: TGTGCCAGCACGGGACAGTATAGCTACACCTTC
j_call: TRBJ1-4; v_call: TRBV6-1; d_call: NA; cdr3_aa: CASSEHAETNEKLFF; cdr3_nt: TGTGCCAGCAGTGAGCACGCGGAAACTAATGAAAAACTGTTTTTT
j_call: TRBJ2-3; v_call: TRBV7-9; d_call: TRBD2; cdr3_aa: CASSRGGTDTQYF; cdr3_nt: TGTGCCAGCAGCCGCGGGGGAACAGATACGCAGTATTTT
j_call: TRBJ1-2; v_call: TRBV4-1; d_call: NA; cdr3_aa: CASSPQLTGGTVAYGYTF; cdr3_nt: TGCGCCAGCAGCCCTCAATTGACTGGGGGGACGGTGGCCTATGGCTACACCTTC
j_call: TRBJ2-7; v_call: TRBV10-3; d_call: TRBD1; cdr3_aa: CAISQGQVYEQYF; cdr3_nt: TGTGCCATCAGCCAGGGACAGGTCTACGAGCAGTACTTC
j_call: TRBJ1-1; v_call: TRBV9; d_call: TRBD1; cdr3_aa: CASSVASTGQGFGEAFF; cdr3_nt: TGTGCCAGCAGCGTAGCTAGTACGGGACAGGGGTTCGGTGAAGCTTTCTTT
j_call: TRBJ1-2; v_call: TRBV5-4; d_call: NA; cdr3_aa: CASSLARSHYGYTF; cdr3_nt: TGTGCCAGCAGCTTGGCCAGGTCCCACTATGGCTACACCTTC
j_call: TRBJ1-2; v_call: TRBV5-6; d_call: NA; cdr3_aa: CASSPPQWRSVGYTF; cdr3_nt: TGTGCCAGCAGCCCACCCCAGTGGAGATCCGTCGGCTACACCTTC
j_call: TRBJ1-1; v_call: TRBV29-1; d_call: NA; cdr3_aa: CSVERLENTEAFF; cdr3_nt: TGCAGCGTTGAAAGACTTGAGAACACTGAAGCTTTCTTT
j_call: TRBJ1-1; v_call: TRBV7-2; d_call: NA; cdr3_aa: CASSGQGNTEAFF; cdr3_nt: TGTGCCAGCAGCGGTCAGGGGAACACTGAAGCTTTCTTT
j_call: TRBJ1-1; v_call: TRBV2; d_call: TRBD1; cdr3_aa: CASIGQGGTEAFF; cdr3_nt: TGTGCCAGCATCGGACAGGGGGGCACTGAAGCTTTCTTT
j_call: TRBJ1-4; v_call: TRBV5-1; d_call: NA; cdr3_aa: CASSLETATNEKLFF; cdr3_nt: TGCGCCAGCAGCTTGGAGACAGCAACTAATGAAAAACTGTTTTTT
j_call: TRBJ2-7; v_call: TRBV28; d_call: TRBD1; cdr3_aa: CASRGQGGPYEQYF; cdr3_nt: TGTGCCAGCAGGGGACAGGGCGGCCCCTACGAGCAGTACTTC
j_call: TRBJ2-7; v_call: TRBV5-1; d_call: TRBD1; cdr3_aa: CASSRDRGYEQYF; cdr3_nt: TGCGCCAGCAGTCGGGACAGGGGCTACGAGCAGTACTTC
j_call: TRBJ2-2; v_call: TRBV30; d_call: NA; cdr3_aa: CAWTKRSGVIVAGELFF; cdr3_nt: TGTGCCTGGACCAAACGATCGGGGGTGATAGTAGCCGGGGAGCTGTTTTTT
j_call: TRBJ1-1; v_call: TRBV6-1; d_call: NA; cdr3_aa: CASSERVQGSAEAFF; cdr3_nt: TGTGCCAGCAGTGAAAGAGTTCAGGGAAGCGCTGAAGCTTTCTTT
j_call: TRBJ1-5; v_call: TRBV6-6; d_call: TRBD1; cdr3_aa: CASKIGQGSSNQPQHF; cdr3_nt: TGTGCCAGCAAGATCGGACAGGGATCGTCCAATCAGCCCCAGCATTTT
j_call: TRBJ1-5; v_call: TRBV7-9; d_call: NA; cdr3_aa: CASSHQDQPQHF; cdr3_nt: TGTGCCAGCAGCCATCAGGATCAGCCCCAGCATTTT
j_call: TRBJ2-7; v_call: TRBV28; d_call: TRBD2; cdr3_aa: CASTLGLAGGGFSYEQYF; cdr3_nt: TGTGCCAGCACCCTTGGGCTAGCGGGAGGAGGCTTCAGCTACGAGCAGTACTTC
j_call: TRBJ1-2; v_call: TRBV2; d_call: NA; cdr3_aa: CASRDKNRYEVGGYTF; cdr3_nt: TGTGCCAGCAGGGACAAGAACAGATACGAGGTTGGTGGCTACACCTTC
j_call: TRBJ1-2; v_call: TRBV9; d_call: NA; cdr3_aa: CASEASGYNYGYTF; cdr3_nt: TGTGCCAGCGAGGCATCGGGATATAACTATGGCTACACCTTC
j_call: TRBJ1-5; v_call: TRBV2; d_call: TRBD1; cdr3_aa: CASSSTGDSQPQHF; cdr3_nt: TGTGCCAGCAGTTCCACAGGGGATAGTCAGCCCCAGCATTTT
j_call: TRBJ2-1; v_call: TRBV7-9; d_call: NA; cdr3_aa: CASGHMYNEQFF; cdr3_nt: TGTGCCAGCGGACATATGTACAATGAGCAGTTCTTC
j_call: TRBJ2-3; v_call: TRBV5-6; d_call: NA; cdr3_aa: CASSSRLGGATDTQYF; cdr3_nt: TGTGCCAGCAGCTCCCGACTAGGGGGGGCCACAGATACGCAGTATTTT
j_call: TRBJ1-4; v_call: TRBV25-1; d_call: NA; cdr3_aa: CASSELGRFTTNEKLFF; cdr3_nt: TGTGCCAGCAGTGAATTGGGCAGATTCACAACTAATGAAAAACTGTTTTTT
j_call: TRBJ1-1; v_call: TRBV5-4; d_call: NA; cdr3_aa: CASSSGIGSVGNTEAFF; cdr3_nt: TGTGCCAGCAGCTCCGGGATAGGCTCTGTCGGAAACACTGAAGCTTTCTTT
j_call: TRBJ2-7; v_call: TRBV30; d_call: NA; cdr3_aa: CASEAGRLEQYF; cdr3_nt: TGTGCCTCGGAGGCTGGCAGGCTCGAGCAGTACTTC
j_call: TRBJ2-3; v_call: TRBV5-1; d_call: TRBD2; cdr3_aa: CASSLEPGTSGSPFPDTQYF; cdr3_nt: TGCGCCAGCAGCTTGGAGCCCGGGACTAGCGGGAGTCCGTTCCCAGATACGCAGTATTTT
j_call: TRBJ2-7; v_call: TRBV7-2; d_call: TRBD1; cdr3_aa: CASRSRTGGAVYEQYF; cdr3_nt: TGTGCCAGCAGATCCCGTACAGGGGGCGCGGTCTACGAGCAGTACTTC
j_call: TRBJ1-2; v_call: TRBV15; d_call: NA; cdr3_aa: CATSRDRTNFSPNYGYTF; cdr3_nt: TGTGCCACCAGCAGAGATAGGACTAACTTTAGTCCTAACTATGGCTACACCTTC
j_call: TRBJ1-2; v_call: TRBV18; d_call: TRBD1; cdr3_aa: CASSPGTGFNYGYTF; cdr3_nt: TGTGCCAGCTCACCAGGGACAGGGTTTAACTATGGCTACACCTTC
j_call: TRBJ1-1; v_call: TRBV13; d_call: TRBD1; cdr3_aa: CASSTGQGAGSTEAFF; cdr3_nt: TGTGCCAGCAGTACCGGACAGGGCGCGGGGAGTACTGAAGCTTTCTTT
j_call: TRBJ2-1; v_call: TRBV7-8; d_call: NA; cdr3_aa: CASSSRGLGGEQFF; cdr3_nt: TGTGCCAGCAGCTCCCGGGGACTCGGAGGTGAGCAGTTCTTC
j_call: TRBJ1-4; v_call: TRBV7-8; d_call: TRBD1; cdr3_aa: CASSLAGTDDEKLFF; cdr3_nt: TGTGCCAGCAGCTTAGCGGGGACAGACGATGAAAAACTGTTTTTT